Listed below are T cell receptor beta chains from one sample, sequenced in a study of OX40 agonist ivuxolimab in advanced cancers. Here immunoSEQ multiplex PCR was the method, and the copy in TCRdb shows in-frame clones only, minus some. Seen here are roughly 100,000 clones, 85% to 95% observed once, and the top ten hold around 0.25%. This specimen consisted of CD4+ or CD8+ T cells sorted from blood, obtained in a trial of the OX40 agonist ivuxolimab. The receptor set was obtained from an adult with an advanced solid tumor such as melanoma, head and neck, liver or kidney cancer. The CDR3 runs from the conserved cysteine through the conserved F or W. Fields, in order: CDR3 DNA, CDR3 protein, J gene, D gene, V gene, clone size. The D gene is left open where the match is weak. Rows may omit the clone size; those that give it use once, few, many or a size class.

TGCGCCAGCGGTCGGCGGGTTGGAAACACCATATATTTT | CASGRRVGNTIYF | TRBJ1-3 | . | TRBV23-1 | once
TGTGCCAGCAGCGGGGGAGCGGGTACGGGCGCTTTCTTT | CASSGGAGTGAFF | TRBJ1-1 | . | TRBV7-3 | .
TGTGCCATCAGCGGGGCGGGAGGGCAAGATACGCAGTATTTT | CAISGAGGQDTQYF | TRBJ2-3 | TRBD2 | TRBV10-3 | .
TGTGCCAGCAGCATAAGCGGTCTCTCCTACAATGAGCAGTTCTTC | CASSISGLSYNEQFF | TRBJ2-1 | . | TRBV6-1 | .
TGTGCCAGCGCATCGACGGGCAATCAGCCCCAGCATTTT | CASASTGNQPQHF | TRBJ1-5 | . | TRBV6-6 | .
TGTGCCAGCAGCTTAGGGAAGTTGGGGACTTTTGACGGTTACTACGAGCAGTACTTC | CASSLGKLGTFDGYYEQYF | TRBJ2-7 | . | TRBV11-1 | .
TGTGCCAGCAGTTACTCGCCTAGCGGCTCCTACGAGCAGTACTTC | CASSYSPSGSYEQYF | TRBJ2-7 | TRBD2 | TRBV6-5 | .
TGTGCCAGCAGCATTCCTAGCACAGATACGCAGTATTTT | CASSIPSTDTQYF | TRBJ2-3 | . | TRBV5-4 | .
TGTGCCAGCAGTTACTCTCCGACAGGAACGGAGACCCAGTACTTC | CASSYSPTGTETQYF | TRBJ2-5 | . | TRBV6-5 | few
TGTGCCATCGGACAGGGCTTTCAGCCCCAGCATTTT | CAIGQGFQPQHF | TRBJ1-5 | TRBD1 | TRBV10-3 | few
TGTGCCAGCAGCCCAGACTACTCCTACAATGAGCAGTTCTTC | CASSPDYSYNEQFF | TRBJ2-1 | . | TRBV11-2 | .
TGTGCCAGCAGTTTGCGAGAGATTTCTGGAAACACCATATATTTT | CASSLREISGNTIYF | TRBJ1-3 | . | TRBV28 | .
TGCGCCAGCAGCGACCCCTTTCTAGCGCACACCGGGGAGCTGTTTTTT | CASSDPFLAHTGELFF | TRBJ2-2 | . | TRBV5-1 | once
TGTGCCAGCAGCTCAGGAGCAGATACGCAGTATTTT | CASSSGADTQYF | TRBJ2-3 | . | TRBV5-4 | .
TGCGCCAGCTCCGTTCAATCCTCTGGGGCCAACGTCCTGACTTTC | CASSVQSSGANVLTF | TRBJ2-6 | . | TRBV5-1 | few
TGTGCCAGCAGCCCGAGACAGGGTACCAAAAACATTCAGTACTTC | CASSPRQGTKNIQYF | TRBJ2-4 | TRBD1 | TRBV7-2 | once
TGTGCCAGTAGTATCGGGGGGGGACGGTCCGGAATGGACTACACCTTC | CASSIGGGRSGMDYTF | TRBJ1-2 | . | TRBV19 | .
TGTGCCAGCAGTGCAAGGACAGGGACCTACGAGCAGTACTTC | CASSARTGTYEQYF | TRBJ2-7 | TRBD1 | TRBV6-1 | .
TGTGCCAGCAGCCAAGAATGGGGTCGCCAGCCCCAGCATTTT | CASSQEWGRQPQHF | TRBJ1-5 | . | TRBV4-2 | .
TGTGCCATCAGGACCCAGGGGGCCGGGACTGAAGCTTTCTTT | CAIRTQGAGTEAFF | TRBJ1-1 | TRBD1 | TRBV10-3 | .
TGTGCCAGCAGCTTAGCCGGTGCAGATACGCAGTATTTT | CASSLAGADTQYF | TRBJ2-3 | . | TRBV7-2 | .
TGTGCCAGCAAGGTCGGGATCAGGCTAGGAACTAATGAAAAACTGTTTTTT | CASKVGIRLGTNEKLFF | TRBJ1-4 | . | TRBV2 | .
TGTGCCAGCAGCGTAGAGTCTAGCGGGAGTTATGCAGATACGCAGTATTTT | CASSVESSGSYADTQYF | TRBJ2-3 | TRBD2 | TRBV9 | .
TGTGCCAGCAGCCAAGAAGGGAGCAATGAGCAGTTCTTC | CASSQEGSNEQFF | TRBJ2-1 | . | TRBV4-2 | .
TGTGCCAGCAGCTTAATGGGGGATACGCAGTATTTT | CASSLMGDTQYF | TRBJ2-3 | . | TRBV7-9 | once
TGTGCCAGTAGTATATTGGACACGACGAACACCGGGGAGCTGTTTTTT | CASSILDTTNTGELFF | TRBJ2-2 | . | TRBV19 | once
TGTGCCAGCAGCTTAACGGGACTAGCGGGGGCAGTCTCCTACAATGAGCAGTTCTTC | CASSLTGLAGAVSYNEQFF | TRBJ2-1 | TRBD2 | TRBV7-3 | once
TGTGCCAGCAGCTTAAGTTCGGGCGGCTACACCTTC | CASSLSSGGYTF | TRBJ1-2 | . | TRBV11-2 | .
TGTGCCAGCAGCCGAGCGGGGGGCCCCCCTCCAGGGGACAATGAGCAGTTCTTC | CASSRAGGPPPGDNEQFF | TRBJ2-1 | TRBD2 | TRBV4-2 | .
TGCGCCAGCAGCCAAAATCCGGGACTACCAGAGACCCAGTACTTC | CASSQNPGLPETQYF | TRBJ2-5 | TRBD2 | TRBV4-1 | .
TGTGCCAGTAGTATGAAGAGGCAGGCTTTCAGCTCCTACAATGAGCAGTTCTTC | CASSMKRQAFSSYNEQFF | TRBJ2-1 | . | TRBV19 | .
TGTGCCAGCAGTGAAGAAGCGGGGGGGCAAGAGACCCAGTACTTC | CASSEEAGGQETQYF | TRBJ2-5 | TRBD2 | TRBV6-1 | .
TGTGCCAGCGGTCCGGGACAGGGGATCAATCAGCCCCAGCATTTT | CASGPGQGINQPQHF | TRBJ1-5 | TRBD1 | TRBV19 | .
TGTGCCAGCAGTATACTAGGGTCCATCACAGATACGCAGTATTTT | CASSILGSITDTQYF | TRBJ2-3 | . | TRBV27 | .
TGTGCCAGCTTCAAGGGCTCCCTCGAGCCTCAGCCCCAGCATTTT | CASFKGSLEPQPQHF | TRBJ1-5 | . | TRBV28 | .
TGTGCCAGCAACGGCAGGGGGAGGTTCGAGACCCAGTACTTC | CASNGRGRFETQYF | TRBJ2-5 | . | TRBV2 | .
TGTGCCAGCAGTGAACTCGCAGCCATGAAGCCCCAGCATTTT | CASSELAAMKPQHF | TRBJ1-5 | . | TRBV6-1 | .
TGTGCCAGCAGCGTAACTATGTTGGGACAAGGACATGGGGAGCAGTTCTTC | CASSVTMLGQGHGEQFF | TRBJ2-1 | . | TRBV9 | .
TGTGCCAGCAGTTTAGGTTCAACAGATACGCAGTATTTT | CASSLGSTDTQYF | TRBJ2-3 | . | TRBV27 | .
TGTGCCAGCAGGAAACAGGGGGCTGGAAACACCATATATTTT | CASRKQGAGNTIYF | TRBJ1-3 | TRBD1 | TRBV6-5 | .
TGTGCCAGCACGACCGATACTAGAACAGGGGACACCGGGGAGCTGTTTTTT | CASTTDTRTGDTGELFF | TRBJ2-2 | TRBD1 | TRBV27 | .
TGTGCCAGCAGCTTGTCTAGTATTCCCGGGAGTGAGCAGTTCTTC | CASSLSSIPGSEQFF | TRBJ2-1 | . | TRBV5-4 | few
TGTGCCAGCAACTTAGCTCAGGGGGCTTTTCAGCCCCAGCATTTT | CASNLAQGAFQPQHF | TRBJ1-5 | TRBD1 | TRBV6-6 | .
TGTGCCAGCAGTTTATCAAGGGATGGCTACACCTTC | CASSLSRDGYTF | TRBJ1-2 | . | TRBV28 | .
TGTGCCAGCAGTGAACATGCCACAGATACGCAGTATTTT | CASSEHATDTQYF | TRBJ2-3 | . | TRBV6-5 | .
TGTGCCTGGAGTGTCCCCCTGCCCGAGATAGATACGCAGTATTTT | CAWSVPLPEIDTQYF | TRBJ2-3 | . | TRBV30 | .
TGTGCCAGCAGTGGCTTCAGTGGCTACAATGAGCAGTTCTTC | CASSGFSGYNEQFF | TRBJ2-1 | . | TRBV6-6 | once
TGCGCCAGCAGCTTGGAGCGGGTAGGGGATGAAAAACTGTTTTTT | CASSLERVGDEKLFF | TRBJ1-4 | . | TRBV5-1 | once
TGTGCCAGCAGTGGACTAATGAACACTGAAGCTTTCTTT | CASSGLMNTEAFF | TRBJ1-1 | . | TRBV2 | once
TGTGCCAGTAGTATTGGAGCGTCCGGATCAGGAGAGCAGTTCTTC | CASSIGASGSGEQFF | TRBJ2-1 | . | TRBV19 | .
TGTGCCAGCAGCCAAATCTTGGGGGGTTCCTACGAGCAGTACTTC | CASSQILGGSYEQYF | TRBJ2-7 | . | TRBV14 | .
TGTGCCAGCAGACGACAGAACACTGAAGCTTTCTTT | CASRRQNTEAFF | TRBJ1-1 | . | TRBV6-6 | .
TGTGCCAGCAGTTTATTGGAGGGTTGGGACAATGAGCAGTTCTTC | CASSLLEGWDNEQFF | TRBJ2-1 | . | TRBV27 | .
TGTGCCAGTAGTATAGGGCCGGGACGGCAGCAGCCCCAGCATTTT | CASSIGPGRQQPQHF | TRBJ1-5 | . | TRBV19 | .
TGTGCCATCAGTGAGGATAATCAGCCCCAGCATTTT | CAISEDNQPQHF | TRBJ1-5 | . | TRBV10-3 | few
TGTGCCAGTAGTACAGACGACAGGGTTTCGCAGTGGGCTTTCTTT | CASSTDDRVSQWAFF | TRBJ1-1 | TRBD1 | TRBV19 | .
TGTGCCAGTAGAGGACAGGCCAACACTGAAGCTTTCTTT | CASRGQANTEAFF | TRBJ1-1 | TRBD1 | TRBV19 | .
TGTGCCAGCAGCGTAGGGTCGGGGACTAGGAATGGCGATGAGCAGTTCTTC | CASSVGSGTRNGDEQFF | TRBJ2-1 | TRBD2 | TRBV9 | once